Included here is one TCR beta chain sequence, with context. The antigen is not known. The data belong to a study of T-cell memory formation after mild COVID-19. Findings of the study overall: Contracting CD4+ clones sat mainly in CM and EM; CD8+ in EMRA.

Amplification by 5'RACE using constant-segment primers produced TCR alpha and TCR beta cDNA libraries that carried sample barcodes and UMIs. Via MiXCR, TCRdb re-called the 5' RACE reads, giving one row per CDR3 protein. The table lists 140,000 to 150,000 distinct CDR3 sequences, 6% to 6.5% of them singletons. Losses at the gene ends were 3 bases for V and 4 bases for J; bases not matched to a gene: 7. The CDR3 length is 15 residues. Looked up from germline, CDR1 is SGHRS and CDR2 is YFSETQ. The chain joins TRBV5-1 to TRBJ2-7, with 10 bases aligning to TRBD2. The sequenced material came from PBMCs or a T cell subset sorted from them (not recorded which). The sequence was obtained from an adult woman who had mild COVID-19 (a few samples of this study predate the infection). Cell type and time point are not known. CDR3 bases: TGCGCCAGCAGCTCATCTAGCGGGGGACCATACGAGCAGTACTTC. Amino acid sequence: CASSSSSGGPYEQYF.